The 21 T cell receptor beta chains given below trace back to one sample, sequenced in a study of shared clonotypes between healthy human individuals. Naive CD8 cells were CD45RO-negative, positively selected for CCR7, excluding terminally differentiated effector memory CD45RA+ cells. The data were produced by immunoSEQ multiplex PCR, yet TCRdb's version contains in-frame clones alone and is incomplete. The sample records about 2 million clones, around 96% being singletons. The sequenced sample consisted of naive CD8+ T cells sorted from blood. The receptors here all came from a man between 18 and 29 years old in good health.

The chain joins TRBV15 to TRBJ1-1; D is unclear. The germline V and J ends were trimmed by 4 bases and 0 bases, with 12 bases remaining between them. The CDR3 loop spans 15 amino acids. Germline CDR1 is LNHNV and CDR2 is YYDKDF (reference sequence). In DNA, the CDR3 is TGTGCCACCAGCAATCCCGACATCATGAACACTGAAGCTTTCTTT. Translating it yields CATSNPDIMNTEAFF.

The V and J genes are TRBV5-6 and TRBJ2-7, with 12 bases lining up with TRBD2. The germline gives CDR1 SGHDT, CDR2 YYEEEE. This CDR3 has 17 residues. V lost 4 bases to trimming and J lost 6 bases; unmatched junction nucleotides: 14. In DNA, the CDR3 is TGTGCCAGCAGCCACAGGGGACTAGCGGGTGTGGCTGGCGAGCAGTACTTC. This codes for CASSHRGLAGVAGEQYF.

This chain joins TRBV6-1 and TRBJ2-2; D is unresolved. Trimming removed 6 bases from V and 0 bases from J, with 5 bases in between. The CDR3 sequence is 13 residues long. CDR1 and CDR2 from the germline V gene are MNHNS and SASEGT. The CDR3 is CASRVPNTGELFF. CDR3 nucleotides: TGTGCCAGCAGGGTACCGAACACCGGGGAGCTGTTTTTT.

This rearrangement joins TRBV30 to TRBJ1-4, with TRBD1 as a possible D gene (5 bases). CDR3 size: 12 residues. Germline CDR1 reads GTSNPN; CDR2 reads SVGIG (reference sequence). V was shortened by 5 bases and J by 4 bases, with 8 bases between the two germline ends. As DNA, the CDR3 is TGTGCCTGGGGGGACGGTAATGAAAAACTGTTTTTT. Amino acid sequence: CAWGDGNEKLFF.

The chain links TRBV4-1 to TRBJ2-7; perhaps TRBD1 as D (6 bases). The CDR3 runs to 15 residues. V shed 1 base and J shed 3 bases, with 13 bases lying between them. Germline CDR1 is MGHRA and CDR2 is YSYEKL. The CDR3, as DNA: TGCGCCAGCAGCCAAGGTAGGGACATAAACTACGAGCAGTACTTC. Protein product: CASSQGRDINYEQYF.

The chain links TRBV6-6 to TRBJ2-5; unclear D gene. CDR3 size: 15 residues. Trimming took off 6 bases at V and 1 base at J, with 15 bases between the two ends. The germline V gene encodes CDR1 MNHNY and CDR2 SVGAGI (reference sequence). CDR3 nucleotides: TGTGCCAGCAGCACAAACCGGGCGGTCCAAGAGACCCAGTACTTC. Amino acid sequence: CASSTNRAVQETQYF.

The chain recombines TRBV18 with TRBJ1-1; the D is unclear. Trimming shortened V by 0 bases and J by 1 base, and 9 bases separated the two germline ends. This CDR3 has 15 amino acids. Per the germline V gene, CDR1 is KGHSH and CDR2 is LQKENI. CDR3 region: CASSPPKGENTEAFF. CDR3 in DNA: TGTGCCAGCTCACCACCGAAGGGAGAGAACACTGAAGCTTTCTTT. Full variable domain (outside the CDR3, taken from reference TRBV18 and TRBJ1-1): NAGVMQNPRHLVRRRGQEARLRCSPMKGHSHVYWYRQLPEEGLKFMVYLQKENIIDESGMPKERFSAEFPKEGPSILRIQQVVRGDSAAYFCASSPPKGENTEAFFGQGTRLTVV.

The sample holds a few counts of this clone. The V gene is TRBV19, the J gene TRBJ2-2, with TRBD1 matching over 9 bases. Germline V gene sequence: CDR1 LNHDA, CDR2 SQIVND (reference sequence). V lost 5 bases to trimming and J lost 5 bases; unmatched junction nucleotides: 9. CDR3 length equals 16 residues. CDR3 protein: CASSGTTGGWTGELFF. The CDR3 DNA reads TGTGCCAGTAGTGGTACGACAGGGGGTTGGACCGGGGAGCTGTTTTTT. Combining the CDR3 with reference TRBV19 and TRBJ2-2 gives the whole variable domain DGGITQSPKYLFRKEGQNVTLSCEQNLNHDAMYWYRQDPGQGLRLIYYSQIVNDFQKGDIAEGYSVSREKKESFPLTVTSAQKNPTAFYLCASSGTTGGWTGELFFGEGSRLTVL.

The chain joins TRBV6-5 to TRBJ2-7; 9 bases agree with TRBD1. Germline V gives CDR1 MNHEY, CDR2 SVGAGI. The junction had 7 bases not matched to a gene; V was cut back by 5 bases and J by 2 bases. The CDR3 has 15 residues. CDR3 residues: CASSPDRGEAYEQYF. The DNA of the CDR3 is TGTGCCAGCAGTCCGGACAGGGGTGAGGCCTACGAGCAGTACTTC.

The genes are TRBV14 and TRBJ2-7; D perhaps matches TRBD2 (6 bases). V gave up 4 bases and J gave up 3 bases, with 7 bases separating them. The CDR3 spans 12 residues. CDR1 SGHDN and CDR2 FVKESK come from the germline V gene. The CDR3 is CASSRRDYEQYF. CDR3 bases: TGTGCCAGCAGCCGGCGGGACTACGAGCAGTACTTC.

The chain is built from TRBV4-1 and TRBJ1-6; D unresolved. Germline lookup yields CDR1 MGHRA and CDR2 YSYEKL. The CDR3 extends over 17 amino acids. Trimming pared 4 bases from V and 0 bases from J, leaving 13 bases between. The CDR3 nucleotides are TGCGCCAGCAGCCTGTACATTGAGAGCTCCTATAATTCACCCCTCCACTTT. Encoded protein: CASSLYIESSYNSPLHF.

This clone turned up a few times. The rearrangement joins TRBV6-6 to TRBJ2-1; D tentatively fits TRBD1 or TRBD2 (5 bases each). Trimming removed 8 bases at V and 12 bases at J, with 17 bases between. The germline CDR1 and CDR2 sequences are MNHNY and SVGAGI (reference sequence). This CDR3 region has 12 residues. The CDR3 sequence: CASSYRGRVQFF. The CDR3 nucleotides are TGTGCCAGCTCCTACCGGGGACGGGTGCAGTTCTTC.

The rearrangement uses TRBV7-9 and TRBJ2-5; no clear D. From germline, CDR1 is SEHNR and CDR2 FQNEAQ (reference sequence). The length of the CDR3 is 14 residues. V lost 3 bases and J 3 bases, leaving 11 bases between the germline ends. As DNA, the CDR3 is TGTGCCAGCAGCTTCCATAGCACGGAAGAGACCCAGTACTTC. Translated: CASSFHSTEETQYF.

The rearrangement links TRBV10-1 to TRBJ2-7; 11 positions match TRBD2. The germline V gene encodes CDR1 WNHNN and CDR2 SYGVQD (reference sequence). J lost 5 bases, V lost 6 bases, and 3 bases had no gene match. This CDR3 comprises 13 residues. CDR3 sequence reads: CASRTSGRNEQYF. The CDR3 DNA follows: TGCGCCAGCAGAACTAGCGGGAGAAACGAGCAGTACTTC.

The V call is TRBV5-5, the J call TRBJ2-7; D might be TRBD2 (7 bases). With 2 bases removed from V and 2 bases from J, the gap between germline ends came to 17 bases. The germline V gene has CDR1 SGHKS and CDR2 YYEKEE (reference sequence). The CDR3 has 16 amino acids. The CDR3 DNA is TGTGCCAGCAGCTTAGAACATTACGGGGGGCCCTACGAGCAGTACTTC. This gives the protein CASSLEHYGGPYEQYF.

The V gene is TRBV7-6, the J gene TRBJ2-7; possible D gene TRBD1, 7 bases. The CDR3 sequence is 12 residues long. Germline V gene sequence: CDR1 SGHVS, CDR2 FNYEAQ. The germline V and J ends were trimmed by 5 bases and 7 bases, with 12 bases remaining between them. The CDR3 region has the DNA TGTGCCAGCAGCGGGGGGACAGCGGAGCAGTACTTC. It specifies CASSGGTAEQYF.

This clone showed up just a few times. The chain couples TRBV30 to TRBJ1-1, with D unclear. The V end was cut by 1 base, the J end by 6 bases, with 6 bases between. The CDR3 sequence is 11 residues long. Germline V gene sequence: CDR1 GTSNPN, CDR2 SVGIG (reference sequence). The CDR3 here is CAWSEQPEAFF. The CDR3 DNA reads TGTGCCTGGAGTGAACAGCCTGAAGCTTTCTTT.

The rearrangement uses TRBV4-3 and TRBJ2-1; 7 bases are a match to TRBD2. Germline V lookup: CDR1 LGHNA, CDR2 YSLEER. The junction had 19 bases not matched to a gene; V was cut back by 10 bases and J by 1 base. CDR3 length: 18 residues. The CDR3 loop reads CATSKGLAERWSYNEQFF. The CDR3 bases are TGCGCCACCTCCAAGGGGCTAGCGGAAAGGTGGTCCTACAATGAGCAGTTCTTC.

This chain uses TRBV27 with TRBJ2-7; D unresolved. The V and J ends lost 6 bases and 3 bases respectively, with 15 bases between them. This CDR3 spans 14 amino acids. Per germline, CDR1 MNHEY and CDR2 SMNVEV (reference sequence). The CDR3 bases are TGTGCCAGCAGCTCCGCTACCTCGGGCTACGAGCAGTACTTC. Translated: CASSSATSGYEQYF.

The V and J genes are TRBV4-3 and TRBJ2-6, with 10 bases matching TRBD2. Germline assignment: CDR1 LGHNA and CDR2 YSLEER. Unmatched junction bases numbered 10, after V lost 2 bases and J lost 0 bases. The CDR3 runs 20 residues. Here the CDR3 DNA reads TGCGCCAGCAGCCAATCCCCCCCGGCTAGCGGGAGCTCTGGGGCCAACGTCCTGACTTTC. Translation: CASSQSPPASGSSGANVLTF.

A note on this clone: A junction end diverges from the germline sequence, so it may reflect a read error. The CDR3, as DNA: TGTGCTAGCAGCGAATGGAATGGCTACACCTTC. Translating gives CASSEWNGYTF. This sequence joins TRBV7-7 and TRBJ1-2; D ambiguous. The CDR3 has 11 amino acids. The germline gives CDR1 SSHAT, CDR2 FNYEAQ (reference sequence). Drawing the rest from reference TRBV7-7 and TRBJ1-2, the complete variable domain is GAGVSQSPRYKVTKRGQDVTLRCDPISSHATLYWYQQALGQGPEFLTYFNYEAQPDKSGLPSDRFSAERPEGSISTLTIQRTEQRDSAMYRCASSEWNGYTFGSGTRLTVV.